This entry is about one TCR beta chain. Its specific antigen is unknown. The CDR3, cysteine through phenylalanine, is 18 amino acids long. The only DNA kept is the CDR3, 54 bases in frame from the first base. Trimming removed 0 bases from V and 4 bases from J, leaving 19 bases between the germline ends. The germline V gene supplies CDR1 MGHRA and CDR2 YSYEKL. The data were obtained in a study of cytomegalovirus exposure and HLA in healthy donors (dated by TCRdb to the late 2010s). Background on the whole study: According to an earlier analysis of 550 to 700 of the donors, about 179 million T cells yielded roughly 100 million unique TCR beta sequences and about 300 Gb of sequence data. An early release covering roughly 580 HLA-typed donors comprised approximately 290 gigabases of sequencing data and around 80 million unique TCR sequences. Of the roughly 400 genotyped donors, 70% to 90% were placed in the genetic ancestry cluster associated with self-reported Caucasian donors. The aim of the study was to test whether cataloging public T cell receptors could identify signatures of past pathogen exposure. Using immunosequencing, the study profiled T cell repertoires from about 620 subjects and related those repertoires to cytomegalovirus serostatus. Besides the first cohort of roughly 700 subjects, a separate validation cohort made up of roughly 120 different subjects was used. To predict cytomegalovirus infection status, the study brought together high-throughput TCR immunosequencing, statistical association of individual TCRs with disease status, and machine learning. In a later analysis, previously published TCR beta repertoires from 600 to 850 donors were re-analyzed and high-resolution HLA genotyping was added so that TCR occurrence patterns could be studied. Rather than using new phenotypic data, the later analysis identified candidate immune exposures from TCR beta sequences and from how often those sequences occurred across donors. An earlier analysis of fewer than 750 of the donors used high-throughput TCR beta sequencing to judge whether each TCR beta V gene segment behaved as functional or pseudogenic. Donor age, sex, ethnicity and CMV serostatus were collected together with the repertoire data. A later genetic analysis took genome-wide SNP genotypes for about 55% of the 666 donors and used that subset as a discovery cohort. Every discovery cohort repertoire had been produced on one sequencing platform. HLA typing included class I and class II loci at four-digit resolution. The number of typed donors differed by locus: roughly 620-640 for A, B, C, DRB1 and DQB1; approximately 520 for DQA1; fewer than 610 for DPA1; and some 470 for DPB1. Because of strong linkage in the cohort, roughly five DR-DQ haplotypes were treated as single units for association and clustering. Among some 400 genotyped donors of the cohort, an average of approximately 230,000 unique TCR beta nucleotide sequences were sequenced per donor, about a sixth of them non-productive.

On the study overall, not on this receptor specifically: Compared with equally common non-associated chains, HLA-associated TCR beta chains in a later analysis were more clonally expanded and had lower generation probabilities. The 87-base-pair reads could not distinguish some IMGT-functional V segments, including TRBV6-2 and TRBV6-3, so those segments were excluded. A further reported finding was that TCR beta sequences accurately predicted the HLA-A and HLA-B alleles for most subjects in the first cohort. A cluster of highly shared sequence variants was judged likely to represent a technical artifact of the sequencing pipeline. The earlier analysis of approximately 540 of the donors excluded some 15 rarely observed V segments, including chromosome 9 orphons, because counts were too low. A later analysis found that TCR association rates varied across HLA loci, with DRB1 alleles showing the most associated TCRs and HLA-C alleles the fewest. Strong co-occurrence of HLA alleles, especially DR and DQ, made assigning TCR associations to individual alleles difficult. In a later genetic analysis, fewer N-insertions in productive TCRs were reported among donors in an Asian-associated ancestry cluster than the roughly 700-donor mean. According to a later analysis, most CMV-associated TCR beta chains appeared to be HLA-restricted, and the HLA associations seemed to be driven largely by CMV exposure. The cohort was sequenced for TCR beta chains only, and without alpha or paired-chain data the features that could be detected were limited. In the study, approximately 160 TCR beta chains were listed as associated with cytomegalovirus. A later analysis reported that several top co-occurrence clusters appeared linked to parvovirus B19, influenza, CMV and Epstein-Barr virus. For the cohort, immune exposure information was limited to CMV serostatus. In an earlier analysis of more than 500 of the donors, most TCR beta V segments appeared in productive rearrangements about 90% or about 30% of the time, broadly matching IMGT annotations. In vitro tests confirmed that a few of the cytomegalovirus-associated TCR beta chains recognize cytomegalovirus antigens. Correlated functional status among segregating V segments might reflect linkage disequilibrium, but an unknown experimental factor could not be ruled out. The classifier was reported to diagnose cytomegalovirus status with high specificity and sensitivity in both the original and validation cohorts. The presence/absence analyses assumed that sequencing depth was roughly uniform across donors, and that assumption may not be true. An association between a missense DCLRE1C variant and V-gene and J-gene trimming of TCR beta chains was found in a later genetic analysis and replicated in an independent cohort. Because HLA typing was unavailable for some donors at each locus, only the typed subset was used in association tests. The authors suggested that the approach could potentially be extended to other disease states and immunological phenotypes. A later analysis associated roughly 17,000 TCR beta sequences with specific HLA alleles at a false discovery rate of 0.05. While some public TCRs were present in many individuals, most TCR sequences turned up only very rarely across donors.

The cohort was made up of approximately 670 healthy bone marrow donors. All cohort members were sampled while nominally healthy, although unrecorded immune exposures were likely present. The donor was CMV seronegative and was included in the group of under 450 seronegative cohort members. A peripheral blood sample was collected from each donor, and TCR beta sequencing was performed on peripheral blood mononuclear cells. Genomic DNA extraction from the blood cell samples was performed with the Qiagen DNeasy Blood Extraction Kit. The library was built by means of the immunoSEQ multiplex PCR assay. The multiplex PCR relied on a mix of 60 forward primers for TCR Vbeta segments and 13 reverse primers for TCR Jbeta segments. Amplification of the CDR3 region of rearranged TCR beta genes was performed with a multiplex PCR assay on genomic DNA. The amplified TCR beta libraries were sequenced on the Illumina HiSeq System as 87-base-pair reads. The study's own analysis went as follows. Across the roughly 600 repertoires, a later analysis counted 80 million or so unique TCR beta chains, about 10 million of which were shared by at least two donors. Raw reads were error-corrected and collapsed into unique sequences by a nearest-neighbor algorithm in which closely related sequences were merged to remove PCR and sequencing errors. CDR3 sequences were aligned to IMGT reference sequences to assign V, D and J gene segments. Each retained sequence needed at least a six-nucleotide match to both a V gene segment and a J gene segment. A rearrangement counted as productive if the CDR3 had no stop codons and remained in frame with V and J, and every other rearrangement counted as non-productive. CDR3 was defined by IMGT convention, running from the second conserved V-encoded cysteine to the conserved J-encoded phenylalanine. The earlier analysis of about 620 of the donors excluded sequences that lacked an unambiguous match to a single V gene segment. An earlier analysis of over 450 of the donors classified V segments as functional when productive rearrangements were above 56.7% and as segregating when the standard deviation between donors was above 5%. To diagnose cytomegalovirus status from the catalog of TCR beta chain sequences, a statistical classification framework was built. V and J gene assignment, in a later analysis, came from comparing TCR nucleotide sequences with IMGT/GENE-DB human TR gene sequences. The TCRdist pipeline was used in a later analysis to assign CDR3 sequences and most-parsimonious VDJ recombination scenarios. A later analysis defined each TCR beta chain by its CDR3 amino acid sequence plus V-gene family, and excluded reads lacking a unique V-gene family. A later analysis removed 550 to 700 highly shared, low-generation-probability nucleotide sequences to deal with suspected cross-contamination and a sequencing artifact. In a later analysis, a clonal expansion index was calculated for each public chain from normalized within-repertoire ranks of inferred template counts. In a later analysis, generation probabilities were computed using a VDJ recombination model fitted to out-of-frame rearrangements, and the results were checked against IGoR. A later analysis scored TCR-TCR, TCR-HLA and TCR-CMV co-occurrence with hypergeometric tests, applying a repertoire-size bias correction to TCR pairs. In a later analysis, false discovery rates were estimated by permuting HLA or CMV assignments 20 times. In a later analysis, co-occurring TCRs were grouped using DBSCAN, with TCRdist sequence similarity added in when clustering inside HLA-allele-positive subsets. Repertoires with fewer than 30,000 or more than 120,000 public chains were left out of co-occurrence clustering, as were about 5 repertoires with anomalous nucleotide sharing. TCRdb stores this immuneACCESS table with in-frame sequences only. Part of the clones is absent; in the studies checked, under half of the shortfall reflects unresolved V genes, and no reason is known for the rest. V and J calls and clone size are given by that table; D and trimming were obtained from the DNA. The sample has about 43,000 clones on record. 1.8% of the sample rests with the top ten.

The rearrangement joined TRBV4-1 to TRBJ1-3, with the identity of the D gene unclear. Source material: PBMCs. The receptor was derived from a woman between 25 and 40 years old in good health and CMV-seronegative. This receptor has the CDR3 CASSQEFQRRLGGNTIYF. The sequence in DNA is TGCGCCAGCAGCCAAGAGTTCCAGCGGCGACTGGGGGGAAACACCATATATTTT.